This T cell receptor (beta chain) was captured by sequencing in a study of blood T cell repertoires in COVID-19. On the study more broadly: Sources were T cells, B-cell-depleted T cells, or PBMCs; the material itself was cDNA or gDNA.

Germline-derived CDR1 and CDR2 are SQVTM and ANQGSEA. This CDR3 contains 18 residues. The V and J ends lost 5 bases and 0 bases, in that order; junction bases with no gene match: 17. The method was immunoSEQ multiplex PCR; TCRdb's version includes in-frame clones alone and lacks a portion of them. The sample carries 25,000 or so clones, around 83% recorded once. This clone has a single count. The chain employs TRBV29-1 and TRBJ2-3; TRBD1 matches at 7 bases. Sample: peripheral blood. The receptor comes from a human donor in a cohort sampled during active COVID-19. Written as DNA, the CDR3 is TGCAGCGTTAAGGGACAGATTAGTATGGGACCTAGCACAGATACGCAGTATTTT. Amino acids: CSVKGQISMGPSTDTQYF.